This T cell receptor (beta chain) was identified in a study of blood T cell repertoires in COVID-19 (TCRdb year 2020). For the study in its entirety: Collaborator samples came from the United States, Italy and Spain and covered acute and convalescent phases of COVID-19. Where available, HLA class I and class II types were obtained from metadata supplied by the sample provider rather than from assay-based typing. The sample metadata nearly always contained a de-identified subject ID, COVID-19 status, age in years and sex. Deeply sampled blood TCRbeta repertoires from subjects exposed to, actively infected with, or recovered from COVID-19 were included in the dataset. The prospective study material was composed of cDNA or gDNA derived from T cells, B-cell-depleted T cells, or PBMCs. A freely available public database, intended as a resource for researchers studying the immune response to SARS-CoV-2, is where the repertoires were released. Samples came from the ongoing ImmuneRACE study (first 160 participants) plus 1,254 subjects from 6 global collaborators. Study-wide conclusions, independent of this receptor: How much clinical and demographic metadata was included differed by source and by participant, and the metadata was provided uncurated.

The collaborating institutions used their own protocols to collect whole blood in K2EDTA tubes. Collaborator samples were shipped for TCRbeta analysis as frozen whole blood, isolated PBMCs, or DNA extracted from either sample type. The immunoSEQ Assay, a bias-controlled multiplex PCR, was used to amplify TCRbeta CDR3 regions from genomic DNA. The published analysis was carried out like this. Within the assay, amplification of reference gene primers was used to estimate how many nucleated cells each sample contained. To quantify the absolute abundance of each unique TCRbeta CDR3 rearrangement, sequence reads were collapsed and filtered. Productive Simpson clonality was computed per sample as the square root of Simpson's diversity index over productive rearrangements. The source is immuneACCESS, and TCRdb retained only in-frame sequences with V and J called. Part of the clones is not carried over; for the studies checked, unresolved V genes explain less than half of this, and the remainder is unexplained. V, J and clone size reflect that table, while D and trimming were determined from the DNA. Recorded for this sample are around 310,000 clones; over 75% of them occurred a single time. Together, the top ten hold around 12% of the sample.

In this sample, this clone turned up once. Its antigen remains undetermined. Qualities for individual bases were not recorded, and no much larger clone is one base off. The germline V gene yields ENHRY for CDR1 and SYGVKD for CDR2. Deletion took 10 bases off V and 4 bases off J, with a span of 22 bases between the germline ends. Counted from cysteine to phenylalanine, this CDR3 has 15 amino acids. The entry retains the CDR3 DNA only, 45 bases that are in frame from base 1. The chain is made from TRBV10-3 and TRBJ1-1; no confident D gene assignment can be made. The material sequenced was peripheral blood. The source of this sequence is a woman aged 55-70 years with acute or convalescent COVID-19. The CDR3 region: CATTSLGREGTEAFF. The DNA reads as follows: TGTGCCACTACATCCCTAGGGAGGGAGGGCACTGAAGCTTTCTTT.